This T cell receptor (beta chain) stems from a study of cytomegalovirus exposure and HLA in healthy donors (dated by TCRdb to between 2016 and 2019). Regarding the complete study: In an earlier analysis of some 610 of the donors, approximately 300 Gb of sequence data and 90 million to 120 million unique TCR beta sequences from approximately 180 million T cells were reported. About 310 gigabases of sequencing data and tens of millions of unique TCR sequences were included in an early release covering 550 to 650 HLA-typed donors. Of the 300 to 500 genotyped donors, approximately 81% were placed in the genetic ancestry cluster associated with self-reported Caucasian donors. The study aimed to test whether cataloging public T cell receptors could reveal signatures of past pathogen exposure. The T cell repertoires of under 700 subjects were profiled by immunosequencing and related to cytomegalovirus serostatus. In addition to the first cohort of 650 to 800 subjects, a separate validation cohort of approximately 120 different subjects was used. To predict cytomegalovirus infection status, the study brought together high-throughput TCR immunosequencing, statistical association of individual TCRs with disease status, and machine learning. In a later analysis, previously published TCR beta repertoires from 666 donors were re-analyzed and high-resolution HLA genotyping was added so that TCR occurrence patterns could be studied. Rather than using new phenotypic data, the later analysis identified candidate immune exposures from TCR beta sequences and from how often those sequences occurred across donors. An earlier analysis of some 500 of the donors used high-throughput TCR beta sequencing to judge whether each TCR beta V gene segment behaved as functional or pseudogenic. Alongside the repertoire data, information on donor age, sex, ethnicity and CMV serostatus was compiled. In a later genetic analysis, genome-wide SNP genotypes for about 65% of the 666 donors were used, and that subset was treated as a discovery cohort. Every discovery cohort repertoire had been produced on one sequencing platform. HLA typing included class I and class II loci at four-digit resolution. Typing coverage differed by locus: A, B, C, DRB1 and DQB1 were typed in about 620-640 donors, DQA1 in about 500, DPA1 in 600 to 610, and DPB1 in just under 490. Roughly five DR-DQ haplotypes were treated as single units for association and clustering because of strong linkage in the cohort. Across approximately 400 genotyped donors of the cohort, an average of roughly 250,000 unique TCR beta nucleotide sequences per donor were sequenced, and around 20% of those sequences were non-productive.

For this clone: Its antigen is still unknown. No clone much larger than this one lies a single base away; base qualities are absent.

Library preparation was by the immunoSEQ multiplex PCR assay. For the multiplex PCR, a mixture combining 60 forward primers for TCR Vbeta segments and 13 reverse primers for TCR Jbeta segments was used. The CDR3 region of rearranged TCR beta genes was amplified from genomic DNA by a multiplex PCR assay. The amplified TCR beta libraries were sequenced on the Illumina HiSeq System as 87-base-pair reads. Turning to the authors' computational methods: A later analysis counted some 80 million unique TCR beta chains across the 690 or so repertoires, and 9.5 million to 11 million of these chains were shared by at least two donors. Raw reads were error-corrected and collapsed into unique sequences with a nearest-neighbor algorithm that merged closely related sequences to remove PCR and sequencing errors. CDR3 sequences were aligned to IMGT reference sequences to assign V, D and J gene segments. For a sequence to be retained, a match of at least six nucleotides to both a V gene segment and a J gene segment was required. A rearrangement counted as productive if the CDR3 had no stop codons and remained in frame with V and J, and every other rearrangement counted as non-productive. CDR3 was defined by IMGT convention, running from the second conserved V-encoded cysteine to the conserved J-encoded phenylalanine. The earlier analysis of around 640 of the donors excluded sequences that lacked an unambiguous match to a single V gene segment. In an earlier analysis of a few hundred of the donors, a V segment was called functional when productive rearrangements were above 56.7%, and segregating when the standard deviation between donors exceeded 5%. A statistical classification framework was built for diagnosing cytomegalovirus status from the catalog of TCR beta chain sequences. In a later analysis, V and J genes were assigned by comparing TCR nucleotide sequences against IMGT/GENE-DB human TR gene sequences. In a later analysis, CDR3 sequences and most-parsimonious VDJ recombination scenarios were assigned using the TCRdist pipeline. In a later analysis, each TCR beta chain was defined by its CDR3 amino acid sequence together with its V-gene family, and reads without a unique V-gene family were excluded. To address suspected cross-contamination and a sequencing artifact, a later analysis removed 592 highly shared, low-generation-probability nucleotide sequences. In a later analysis, a clonal expansion index was calculated for each public chain from normalized within-repertoire ranks of inferred template counts. Generation probabilities in a later analysis came from a VDJ recombination model fitted to out-of-frame rearrangements, and those results were checked against IGoR. In a later analysis, TCR-TCR, TCR-HLA and TCR-CMV co-occurrence was scored with hypergeometric tests, and a repertoire-size bias correction was applied to TCR pairs. In a later analysis, false discovery rates were estimated by permuting HLA or CMV assignments 20 times. In a later analysis, co-occurring TCRs were grouped with DBSCAN, and TCRdist sequence similarity was added when clustering was performed within HLA-allele-positive subsets. Repertoires with fewer than 30,000 or more than 120,000 public chains, plus five repertoires with anomalous nucleotide sharing, were excluded from co-occurrence clustering. In TCRdb, the immuneACCESS table is reduced to in-frame sequences with V and J assigned. These tables do not hold every clone; where another copy was compared, an unresolved V gene accounts for under half, and the others remain unexplained. V and J calls and clone size are given by that table; D and trimming were obtained from the DNA. The sample has about 150,000 clones on record, about 73% of them singletons. The ten largest clones add up to approximately 3% of the sample.

The germline V gene encodes CDR1 MGHDK and CDR2 SYGVNS. Trimming removed 3 bases from V and 0 bases from J, leaving 11 bases between the germline ends. The CDR3 has 16 amino acids, counting the end cysteine and phenylalanine. This entry keeps only the CDR3 DNA: 48 bases, framed from base 1. Overall study results and their limits: While some public TCRs were present in many individuals, most TCR sequences turned up only very rarely across donors. In a later analysis, most CMV-associated TCR beta chains were found to appear HLA-restricted, with HLA associations seemingly driven largely by CMV exposure. The authors suggested that the approach could potentially be extended to other disease states and immunological phenotypes. Because HLA typing was missing for some donors at each locus, association tests included only the typed subset. In a later genetic analysis, fewer N-insertions in productive TCRs were reported among donors in an Asian-associated ancestry cluster than the approximately 710-donor mean. Because counts were too low, roughly 17 rarely observed V segments, including chromosome 9 orphons, were left out of the earlier analysis of a few hundred of the donors. Specific HLA alleles were associated with 15,000 to 20,000 TCR beta sequences at a false discovery rate of 0.05 in a later analysis. When HLA alleles, especially DR and DQ, strongly co-occurred, attributing TCR associations to individual alleles was difficult. The study gave a list of 150 to 200 TCR beta chains associated with cytomegalovirus. Because the 87-base-pair reads could not distinguish some IMGT-functional V segments, including TRBV6-2 and TRBV6-3, those segments were excluded. In a later genetic analysis, a missense DCLRE1C variant was associated with V-gene and J-gene trimming of TCR beta chains, and the association was replicated in an independent cohort. In both the original and validation cohorts, the classifier was reported to diagnose cytomegalovirus status with high specificity and sensitivity. For the cohort, immune exposure information was limited to CMV serostatus. In an earlier analysis of around 600 of the donors, most TCR beta V segments appeared in productive rearrangements about 90% or about 30% of the time, broadly matching IMGT annotations. A later analysis found that HLA-associated TCR beta chains were more clonally expanded and had lower generation probabilities than equally common non-associated chains. In vitro tests confirmed that a few of the cytomegalovirus-associated TCR beta chains recognize cytomegalovirus antigens. In a later analysis, TCR association rates were found to vary across HLA loci, with the most associated TCRs seen for DRB1 alleles and the fewest for HLA-C alleles. According to a later analysis, parvovirus B19, influenza, CMV and Epstein-Barr virus appeared linked to several top co-occurrence clusters. This cohort had only TCR beta chains sequenced, and the lack of alpha or paired-chain data limited which features could be detected. Sequencing depth was assumed to be roughly uniform across donors in the presence/absence analyses, though that assumption may not hold. Correlated functional status among segregating V segments might reflect linkage disequilibrium, but an unknown experimental factor could not be ruled out. A further reported finding was that TCR beta sequences accurately predicted the HLA-A and HLA-B alleles for most subjects in the first cohort. The sequencing pipeline was judged likely to have produced a cluster of highly shared sequence variants as a technical artifact.

The cohort was made up of under 800 healthy bone marrow donors. At the time of sampling, all cohort members were nominally healthy, though unrecorded immune exposures were likely present. The donor was CMV seronegative and belonged to the group of approximately 320 seronegative cohort members. Each donor provided a peripheral blood sample, and peripheral blood mononuclear cells were used for TCR beta sequencing. Genomic DNA was extracted from the blood cell samples with the Qiagen DNeasy Blood Extraction Kit. The specimen sequenced was PBMCs. The chain was built from TRBV25-1 and TRBJ1-4, with the D gene too uncertain to name. This TCR derives from a woman between 40 and 50 years old in good health and CMV-seronegative. The nucleotide sequence reads TGTGCCAGCAGTGAGCCCCTAAGTGCAACTAATGAAAAACTGTTTTTT. It codes for CASSEPLSATNEKLFF. The variable domain in full, with residues beyond the CDR3 obtained from the reference TRBV25-1 and TRBJ1-4 genes, is EADIYQTPRYLVIGTGKKITLECSQTMGHDKMYWYQQDPGMELHLIHYSYGVNSTEKGDLSSESTVSRIRTEHFPLTLESARPSHTSQYLCASSEPLSATNEKLFFGSGTQLSVL.